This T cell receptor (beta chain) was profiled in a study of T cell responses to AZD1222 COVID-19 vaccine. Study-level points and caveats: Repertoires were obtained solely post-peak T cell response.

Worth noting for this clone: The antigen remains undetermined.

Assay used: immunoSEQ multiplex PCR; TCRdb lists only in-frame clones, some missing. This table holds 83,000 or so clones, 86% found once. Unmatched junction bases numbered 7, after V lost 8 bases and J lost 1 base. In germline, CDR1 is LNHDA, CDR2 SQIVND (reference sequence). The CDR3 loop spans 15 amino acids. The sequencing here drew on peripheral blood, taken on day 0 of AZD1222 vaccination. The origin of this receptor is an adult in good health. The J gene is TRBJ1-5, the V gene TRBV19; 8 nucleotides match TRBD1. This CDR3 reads CASVGDRSSNQPQHF. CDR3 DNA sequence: TGTGCCAGTGTTGGGGACAGGTCGAGCAATCAGCCCCAGCATTTT.